This T cell receptor beta chain was profiled in a study of T cell responses to AZD1222 COVID-19 vaccine. Findings and limits, study-wide: Targets within unmutated variant regions were reportedly found for nearly half of spike-specific TCRs. The CD4 TCRs associated with vaccination extended across spike and predominated at 160-218 and 743-854. Donors were chiefly white British, with a greater number of females, and clonal diversity was perhaps underestimated. Only after the peak T cell response were repertoires sampled.

The ends were cut back, 1 base at V and 6 bases at J, with 10 bases in the middle. Germline V lookup: CDR1 MNHEY, CDR2 SMNVEV (reference sequence). This CDR3 spans 14 amino acids. Profiling relied on immunoSEQ multiplex PCR, and the TCRdb table lists in-frame clones only, not all of them. Among approximately 150,000 clones listed, about 89% were seen once. As regards this clone: Its antigen is unidentified.

The rearrangement links TRBV27 to TRBJ2-1, with D unresolved. This sample comprised peripheral blood, obtained 28 days after the second AZD1222 dose. The TCR originated in an adult who received the AZD1222 COVID-19 vaccine. DNA for the CDR3: TGTGCCAGCAGTTTATTAGGTCAGGCCAATGAGCAGTTCTTC. Amino acid sequence: CASSLLGQANEQFF.